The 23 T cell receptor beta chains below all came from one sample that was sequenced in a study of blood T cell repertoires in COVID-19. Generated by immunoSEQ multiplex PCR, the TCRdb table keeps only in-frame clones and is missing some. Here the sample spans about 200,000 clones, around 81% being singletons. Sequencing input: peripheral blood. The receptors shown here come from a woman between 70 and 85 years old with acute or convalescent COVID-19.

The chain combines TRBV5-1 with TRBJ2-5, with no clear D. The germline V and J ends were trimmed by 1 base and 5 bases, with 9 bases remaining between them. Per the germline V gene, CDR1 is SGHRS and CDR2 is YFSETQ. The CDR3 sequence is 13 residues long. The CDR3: CASSLFVGETQYF. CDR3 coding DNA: TGCGCCAGCAGCTTGTTCGTTGGCGAGACCCAGTACTTC.

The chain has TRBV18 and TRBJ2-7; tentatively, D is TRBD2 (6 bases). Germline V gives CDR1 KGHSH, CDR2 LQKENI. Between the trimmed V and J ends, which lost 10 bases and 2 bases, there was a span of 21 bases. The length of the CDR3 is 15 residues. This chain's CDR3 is CATRNTGERAYEQYF. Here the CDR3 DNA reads TGTGCCACCCGGAATACGGGGGAAAGGGCCTACGAGCAGTACTTC.

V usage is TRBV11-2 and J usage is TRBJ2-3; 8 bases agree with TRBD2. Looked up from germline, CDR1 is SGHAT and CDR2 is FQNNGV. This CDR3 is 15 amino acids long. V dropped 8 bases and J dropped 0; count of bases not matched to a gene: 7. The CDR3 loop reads CASRSGGPSTDTQYF. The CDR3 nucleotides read TGTGCCAGCCGAAGCGGGGGACCCAGCACAGATACGCAGTATTTT.

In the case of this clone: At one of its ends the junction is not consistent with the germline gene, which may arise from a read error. The CDR3 reads CASSLLGQGGSYEQYF. CDR3 nucleotides: TGTGCTAGCAGCCTATTGGGACAGGGTGGCTCCTACGAGCAGTACTTC. The chain joins TRBV7-7 to TRBJ2-7; 9 bases are a match to TRBD1. The CDR3 consists of 16 residues. CDR1 and CDR2 from the germline V gene are SSHAT and FNYEAQ (reference sequence).

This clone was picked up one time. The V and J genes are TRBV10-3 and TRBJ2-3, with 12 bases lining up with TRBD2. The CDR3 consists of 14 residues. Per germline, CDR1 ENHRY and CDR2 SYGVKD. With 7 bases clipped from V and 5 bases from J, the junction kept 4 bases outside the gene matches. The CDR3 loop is CAINRLAGEDTQYF. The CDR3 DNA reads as TGTGCCATCAATCGACTAGCGGGAGAAGATACGCAGTATTTT.

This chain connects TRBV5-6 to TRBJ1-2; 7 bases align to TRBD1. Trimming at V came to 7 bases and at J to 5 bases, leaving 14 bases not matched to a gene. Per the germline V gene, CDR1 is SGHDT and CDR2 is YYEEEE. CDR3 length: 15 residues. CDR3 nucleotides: TGTGCCAGCTCTGGAATAGGGGGCGGCGGATATGGCTACACCTTC. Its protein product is CASSGIGGGGYGYTF.

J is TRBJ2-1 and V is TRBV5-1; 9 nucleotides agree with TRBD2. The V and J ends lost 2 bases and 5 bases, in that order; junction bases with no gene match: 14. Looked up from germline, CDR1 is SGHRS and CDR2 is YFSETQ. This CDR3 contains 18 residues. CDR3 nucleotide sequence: TGCGCCAGCAGCTTAACTGGACTAGCGAGTAACTGGGACAATGAGCAGTTCTTC. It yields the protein CASSLTGLASNWDNEQFF.

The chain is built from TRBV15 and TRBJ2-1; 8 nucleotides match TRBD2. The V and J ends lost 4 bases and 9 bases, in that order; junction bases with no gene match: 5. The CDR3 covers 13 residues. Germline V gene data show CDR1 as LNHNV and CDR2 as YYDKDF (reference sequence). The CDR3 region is CATSTGLALEQFF. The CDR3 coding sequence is TGTGCCACCAGCACTGGACTAGCTCTTGAGCAGTTCTTC.

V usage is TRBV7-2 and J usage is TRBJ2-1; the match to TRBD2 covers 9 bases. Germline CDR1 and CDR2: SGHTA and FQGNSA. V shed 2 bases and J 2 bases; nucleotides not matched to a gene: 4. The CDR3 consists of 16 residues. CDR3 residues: CASSLRAGGTYNEQFF. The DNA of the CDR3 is TGTGCCAGCAGCTTAAGAGCGGGAGGAACCTACAATGAGCAGTTCTTC.

DNA of the CDR3: TGTGCCAGCAGCTTTGACAGCAATGAGCAGTTCTTC. This translates into CASSFDSNEQFF. The J gene is TRBJ2-1, the V gene TRBV6-5, with D possibly TRBD1 on 5 matching bases. The CDR3 sequence is 12 residues long. The V end was cut by 6 bases, the J end by 6 bases, with 9 bases between. CDR1 and CDR2 (germline): MNHEY, SVGAGI.

As DNA, the CDR3 is TGCAGCGTCGAGCATGGTGTTCCCGATCAGTTCTTC. This encodes CSVEHGVPDQFF. This chain connects TRBV29-1 to TRBJ2-1, with no clear D. Germline V CDR1 and CDR2: SQVTM, ANQGSEA. V was shortened by 6 bases and J by 13 bases, with 19 bases between the two germline ends. The CDR3 runs 12 residues.

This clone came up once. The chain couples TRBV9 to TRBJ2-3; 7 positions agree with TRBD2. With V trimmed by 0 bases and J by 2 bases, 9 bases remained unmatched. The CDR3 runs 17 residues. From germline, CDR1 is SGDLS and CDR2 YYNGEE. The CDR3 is CASSVEGGGSHTDTQYF. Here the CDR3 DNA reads TGTGCCAGCAGCGTAGAGGGTGGCGGGAGCCACACAGATACGCAGTATTTT.

The CDR3 is CASSLKGQIFNQPQHF. The CDR3 DNA reads as TGTGCCAGCAGTTTAAAGGGACAGATATTCAATCAGCCCCAGCATTTT. This rearrangement joins TRBV28 to TRBJ1-5, with 7 bases that match TRBD1. J lost 3 bases, V lost 2 bases, and 7 bases had no gene match. The CDR3 runs to 16 residues. Germline V CDR1 and CDR2: MDHEN, SYDVKM.

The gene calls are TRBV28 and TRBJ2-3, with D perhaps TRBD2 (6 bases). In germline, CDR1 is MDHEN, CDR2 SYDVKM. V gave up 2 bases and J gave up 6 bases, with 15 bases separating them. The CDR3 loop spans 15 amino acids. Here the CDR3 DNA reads TGTGCCAGCAGTTTAGGGGGGACTGGAGGGGATACGCAGTATTTT. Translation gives CASSLGGTGGDTQYF. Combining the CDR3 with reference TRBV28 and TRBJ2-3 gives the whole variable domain DVKVTQSSRYLVKRTGEKVFLECVQDMDHENMFWYRQDPGLGLRLIYFSYDVKMKEKGDIPEGYSVSREKKERFSLILESASTNQTSMYLCASSLGGTGGDTQYFGPGTRLTVL.

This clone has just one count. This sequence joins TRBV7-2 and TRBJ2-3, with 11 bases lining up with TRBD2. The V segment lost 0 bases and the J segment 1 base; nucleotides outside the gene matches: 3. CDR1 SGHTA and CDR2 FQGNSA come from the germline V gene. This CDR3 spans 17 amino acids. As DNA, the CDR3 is TGTGCCAGCAGCTTAGCGCGGGGACTAGCGGGCACAGATACGCAGTATTTT. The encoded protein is CASSLARGLAGTDTQYF.

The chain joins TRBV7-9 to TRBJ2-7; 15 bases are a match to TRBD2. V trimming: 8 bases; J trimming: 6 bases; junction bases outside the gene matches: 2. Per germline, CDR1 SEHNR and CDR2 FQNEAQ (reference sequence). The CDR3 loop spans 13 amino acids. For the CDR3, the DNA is TGTGCCAGCCGGGGACTAGCGGGAGGCGAGCAGTACTTC. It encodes CASRGLAGGEQYF.

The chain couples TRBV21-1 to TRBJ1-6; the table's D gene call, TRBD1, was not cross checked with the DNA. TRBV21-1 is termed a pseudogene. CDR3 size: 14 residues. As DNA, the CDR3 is TGTGCCAGCATACGGGACAGGGTTAATTCACCCCTCCACTTT. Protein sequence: CASIRDRVNSPLHF.

The CDR3 nucleotides are TGTGCCAGTAGAAGTACAGGGCGCGCTAATGAAAAACTGTTTTTT. Its translation is CASRSTGRANEKLFF. The chain joins TRBV19 to TRBJ1-4; tentative D call: TRBD1 (6 bases). The CDR3 spans 15 residues. V dropped 6 bases and J dropped 3 bases, with 14 bases sitting between them. Per the germline V gene, CDR1 is LNHDA and CDR2 is SQIVND (reference sequence).

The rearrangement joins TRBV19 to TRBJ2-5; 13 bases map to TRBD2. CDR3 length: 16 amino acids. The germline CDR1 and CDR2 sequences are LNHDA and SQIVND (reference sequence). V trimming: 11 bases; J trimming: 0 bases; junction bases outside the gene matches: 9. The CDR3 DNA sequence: TGTGCCTCCCGAGGGACTAGCGGGATTTACCAAGAGACCCAGTACTTC. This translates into CASRGTSGIYQETQYF. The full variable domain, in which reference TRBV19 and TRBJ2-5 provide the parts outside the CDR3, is DGGITQSPKYLFRKEGQNVTLSCEQNLNHDAMYWYRQDPGQGLRLIYYSQIVNDFQKGDIAEGYSVSREKKESFPLTVTSAQKNPTAFYLCASRGTSGIYQETQYFGPGTRLLVL.

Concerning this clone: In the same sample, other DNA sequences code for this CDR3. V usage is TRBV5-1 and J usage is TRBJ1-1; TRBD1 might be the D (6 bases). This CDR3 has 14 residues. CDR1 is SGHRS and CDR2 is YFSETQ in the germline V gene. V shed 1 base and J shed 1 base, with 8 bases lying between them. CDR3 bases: TGCGCCAGCAGCTTGTTCAGGGGGAACACTGAAGCTTTCTTT. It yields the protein CASSLFRGNTEAFF. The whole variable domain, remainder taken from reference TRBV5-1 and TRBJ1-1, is KAGVTQTPRYLIKTRGQQVTLSCSPISGHRSVSWYQQTPGQGLQFLFEYFSETQRNKGNFPGRFSGRQFSNSRSEMNVSTLELGDSALYLCASSLFRGNTEAFFGQGTRLTVV.

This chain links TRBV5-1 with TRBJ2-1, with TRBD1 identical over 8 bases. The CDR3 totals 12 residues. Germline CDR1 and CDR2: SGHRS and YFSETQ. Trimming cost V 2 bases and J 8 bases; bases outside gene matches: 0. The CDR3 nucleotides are TGCGCCAGCAGCTTACAGGGGGATGAGCAGTTCTTC. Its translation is CASSLQGDEQFF.

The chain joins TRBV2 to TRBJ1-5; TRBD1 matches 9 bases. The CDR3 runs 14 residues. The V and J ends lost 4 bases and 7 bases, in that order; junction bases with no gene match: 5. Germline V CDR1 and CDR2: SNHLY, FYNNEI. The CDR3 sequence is CASSGDREVQPQHF. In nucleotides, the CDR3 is TGTGCCAGCAGTGGGGACAGGGAGGTACAGCCCCAGCATTTT.

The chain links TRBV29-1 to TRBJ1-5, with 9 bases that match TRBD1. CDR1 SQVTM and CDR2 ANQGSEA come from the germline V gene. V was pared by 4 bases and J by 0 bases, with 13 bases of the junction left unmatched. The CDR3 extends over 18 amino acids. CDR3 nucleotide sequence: TGCAGCGTTGGGGGGACCGGGACAGGGACGTATAGCAATCAGCCCCAGCATTTT. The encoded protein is CSVGGTGTGTYSNQPQHF.